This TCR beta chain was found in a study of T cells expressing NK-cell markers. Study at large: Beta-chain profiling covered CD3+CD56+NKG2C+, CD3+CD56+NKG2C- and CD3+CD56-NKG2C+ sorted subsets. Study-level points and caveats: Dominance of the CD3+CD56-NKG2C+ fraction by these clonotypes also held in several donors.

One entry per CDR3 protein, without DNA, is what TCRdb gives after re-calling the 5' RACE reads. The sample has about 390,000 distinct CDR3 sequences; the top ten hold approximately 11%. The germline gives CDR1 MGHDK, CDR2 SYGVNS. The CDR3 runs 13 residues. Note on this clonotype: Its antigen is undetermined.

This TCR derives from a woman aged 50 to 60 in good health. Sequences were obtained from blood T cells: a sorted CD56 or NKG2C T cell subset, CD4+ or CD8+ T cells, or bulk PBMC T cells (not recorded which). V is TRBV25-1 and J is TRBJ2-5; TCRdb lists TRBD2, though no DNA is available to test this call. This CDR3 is CASSEDPPPSQYF.